These 14 T cell receptor beta chains originate from one sample sequenced in a study of CD8+ T cells in alopecia areata. Sequencing templates came from extracted RNA that was reverse transcribed into cDNA. Data came from immunoSEQ multiplex PCR; TCRdb stores just in-frame clones and leaves some out. The sample holds about 110,000 clones, around 59% seen once. The specimen was CD8+ T cells sorted from blood. These receptors originate from a human donor in good health.

This clone appeared once. CDR3 sequence: CASSLVPAGGYQETQYF. The CDR3 DNA sequence: TGTGCCAGCAGCTTAGTTCCAGCGGGGGGGTACCAAGAGACCCAGTACTTC. This chain connects TRBV7-6 to TRBJ2-5, with 10 nucleotides matching TRBD2. This CDR3 is built from 17 residues. V trimming: 1 base; J trimming: 0 bases; junction bases outside the gene matches: 5. CDR1 and CDR2 from the germline V gene are SGHVS and FNYEAQ.

The rearrangement joins TRBV5-6 to TRBJ2-7, with 7 positions matching TRBD2. V gave up 6 bases and J gave up 0 bases; unmatched junction bases: 3. This CDR3 has 13 residues. Germline CDR1 is SGHDT and CDR2 is YYEEEE. The CDR3 spells CASNGGGSYEQYF. In DNA form, the CDR3 reads TGTGCCAGCAACGGCGGGGGCTCCTACGAGCAGTACTTC.

This chain connects TRBV19 to TRBJ1-1; 11 bases agree with TRBD1. Trimming took 7 bases from V and 4 from J; bases not matched to a gene: 14. Germline CDR1 LNHDA, CDR2 SQIVND (reference sequence). The CDR3 is 17 amino acids. CDR3 bases: TGTGCCAGTATCCTGGACAGGGGGCGCGGGGTCGGCACTGAAGCTTTCTTT. Encoded protein: CASILDRGRGVGTEAFF.

This chain connects TRBV6-6 to TRBJ2-7; D call uncertain. This CDR3 comprises 11 residues. V lost 6 bases and J lost 3, with 6 bases in between. Germline values: CDR1 MNHNY, CDR2 SVGAGI (reference sequence). The CDR3 DNA follows: TGTGCCAGCAGCTGGAGCTACGAGCAGTACTTC. It yields the protein CASSWSYEQYF.

The chain carries TRBV13 and TRBJ2-1; 10 bases are shared with TRBD1. This CDR3 comprises 15 residues. Germline CDR1 PRHDT, CDR2 FYEKMQ (reference sequence). J was trimmed by 5 bases and V by 4 bases; bases with no gene match: 5. CDR3 sequence (DNA): TGTGCCAGCAGCTGCCCGGGACAGGGGCACAATGAGCAGTTCTTC. It translates to CASSCPGQGHNEQFF.

The chain couples TRBV7-9 to TRBJ1-1; maybe TRBD1 (5 bases). The V end lost 4 bases, the J end lost 2 bases, and 11 bases lay between the germline ends. The CDR3 is 14 amino acids. Germline V CDR1 and CDR2: SEHNR, FQNEAQ (reference sequence). CDR3 sequence: CASSSTVPNTEAFF. In DNA form, the CDR3 reads TGTGCCAGCAGCTCGACAGTCCCAAACACTGAAGCTTTCTTT.

On this clone: This specimen includes other DNA sequences encoding the same CDR3. The rearrangement uses TRBV7-8 and TRBJ2-5; TRBD1 aligns across 7 bases. Germline CDR1 is SGHVS and CDR2 is FQNEAQ. This CDR3 spans 14 amino acids. V lost 5 bases to trimming and J lost 2 bases; unmatched junction nucleotides: 5. The CDR3 loop reads CASSPHRGQETQYF. DNA for the CDR3: TGTGCCAGCAGCCCGCACAGGGGACAAGAGACCCAGTACTTC.

This clone was recorded once. The CDR3 reads CASSSYGELFF. The CDR3 region has the DNA TGTGCCAGCAGTTCGTACGGGGAGCTGTTTTTT. J is TRBJ2-2 and V is TRBV6-5; D remains ambiguous. The CDR3 runs 11 residues. Trimming stripped 4 bases from V and 7 bases from J, with 4 bases between. The V gene's germline CDR1 is MNHEY and CDR2 SVGAGI.

This rearrangement joins TRBV9 to TRBJ1-6, with TRBD1 as a possible D gene (5 bases). CDR1 and CDR2 from the germline V gene are SGDLS and YYNGEE. V lost 4 bases to trimming and J lost 10 bases, with 21 bases between them. The CDR3 has 16 residues. As DNA, the CDR3 is TGTGCCAGCAGCCACCATGACCAAGGGGCAGGGTCACCCCTCCACTTT. It yields the protein CASSHHDQGAGSPLHF.

The rearrangement uses TRBV5-4 and TRBJ2-3; no reliable D call. The CDR3 totals 13 residues. V was cut by 4 bases and J by 2 bases, with 8 bases left in between. The V gene's germline CDR1 is SGHNT and CDR2 YYREEE (reference sequence). CDR3 DNA: TGTGCCAGCAGCCCCGCTTTCACAGATACGCAGTATTTT. Protein: CASSPAFTDTQYF.

The genes are TRBV7-2 and TRBJ2-7; D remains unclear. Per germline, CDR1 SGHTA and CDR2 FQGNSA. The CDR3 runs 12 residues. The germline V and J ends were trimmed by 4 bases and 3 bases, with 7 bases remaining between them. CDR3: CASSSGHYEQYF. The DNA of the CDR3 is TGTGCCAGCAGCTCGGGTCACTACGAGCAGTACTTC.

The gene calls are TRBV27 and TRBJ1-6, with 9 bases identical to TRBD1. The CDR3 covers 14 residues. Trimming cost V 5 bases and J 12 bases; bases outside gene matches: 8. CDR1 is MNHEY, CDR2 SMNVEV, per germline (reference sequence). In DNA, the CDR3 is TGTGCCAGCAGTGATGGGACAGGGATTAAACCCCTCCACTTT. Protein sequence: CASSDGTGIKPLHF.

This clone came up a few times. CDR3 coding DNA: TGCGCCAGCAGCTTTACAGGCGTAAACACTGAAGCTTTCTTT. This sequence encodes CASSFTGVNTEAFF. The J gene is TRBJ1-1, the V gene TRBV5-1, with D possibly TRBD1 on 5 matching bases. This CDR3 is built from 14 residues. Germline V lookup: CDR1 SGHRS, CDR2 YFSETQ. V lost 2 bases and J 2 bases, leaving 10 bases between the germline ends. Variable domain in full (rest from reference TRBV5-1 and TRBJ1-1): KAGVTQTPRYLIKTRGQQVTLSCSPISGHRSVSWYQQTPGQGLQFLFEYFSETQRNKGNFPGRFSGRQFSNSRSEMNVSTLELGDSALYLCASSFTGVNTEAFFGQGTRLTVV.

J is TRBJ2-1 and V is TRBV7-9, with no clear D. This CDR3 has 12 residues. V was trimmed by 4 bases and J by 6 bases, leaving 7 bases between them. Germline loops: CDR1 SEHNR, CDR2 FQNEAQ (reference sequence). The CDR3 loop is CASSYDLNEQFF. As DNA, the CDR3 is TGTGCCAGCAGCTACGACCTCAATGAGCAGTTCTTC.